This T cell receptor (beta chain) stems from a study of T cells after yellow fever vaccination. Overall study findings and caveats: Clones from primary vaccination mostly reappeared after the booster (roughly 95% CD4, about 85% CD8).

CDR3 size: 14 residues. In germline, CDR1 is MNHNS, CDR2 SASEGT. Trimming shortened V by 1 base and J by 4 bases, and 10 bases separated the two germline ends. TCRdb passed the 5' RACE reads through MiXCR, listing each CDR3 protein once. This table has some 340,000 distinct CDR3 sequences, 9.5% to 12% appearing once. This clonotype has just a few counts. Antigen specificity is unknown. The source was CD4+ T cells sorted from PBMCs, collected 45 days after the yellow fever booster vaccination. The V call is TRBV6-1, the J call TRBJ1-2, with D uncertain. The sequence was obtained from a man younger than 35 who received the YFV17D yellow fever vaccine. The CDR3 region has the DNA TGTGCCAGCAGTGAAGGCGCCACTAGCTATGGCTACACCTTC. Its translation is CASSEGATSYGYTF.